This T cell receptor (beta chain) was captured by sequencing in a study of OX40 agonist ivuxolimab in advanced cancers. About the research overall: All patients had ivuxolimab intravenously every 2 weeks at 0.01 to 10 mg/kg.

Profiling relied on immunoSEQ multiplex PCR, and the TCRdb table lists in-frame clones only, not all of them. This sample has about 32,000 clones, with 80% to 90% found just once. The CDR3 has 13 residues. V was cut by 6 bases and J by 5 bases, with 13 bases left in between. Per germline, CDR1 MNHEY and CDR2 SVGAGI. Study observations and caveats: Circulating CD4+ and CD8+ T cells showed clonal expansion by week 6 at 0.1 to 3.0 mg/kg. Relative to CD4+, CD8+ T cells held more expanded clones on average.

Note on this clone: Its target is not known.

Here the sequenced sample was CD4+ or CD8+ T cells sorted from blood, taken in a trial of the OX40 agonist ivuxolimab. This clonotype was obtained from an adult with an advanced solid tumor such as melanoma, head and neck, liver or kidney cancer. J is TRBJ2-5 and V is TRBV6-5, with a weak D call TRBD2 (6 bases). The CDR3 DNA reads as TGTGCCAGCAGCACATATAGCGGCGAGACCCAGTACTTC. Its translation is CASSTYSGETQYF.